These 14 T cell receptor beta chains were all obtained from the same sample, sequenced in a study of regulatory T cells in long-lasting Graves disease. Time point noted: newly diagnosed GD, antithyroid drugs for less than 3 months. There was RNA extracted from PBMCs, and the TCR library was made from it. Sequencing libraries for TCR beta were prepared with iRepertoire HTBI primers and Arm-PCR of CDR3 regions. From the multiplex PCR reads, TCRdb called clonotypes with MiXCR, one entry per CDR3 protein. The sample holds roughly 530,000 distinct CDR3 sequences, about 16% seen once. Separately, the same data were catalogued under a study of T cells in Graves' hyperthyroidism and ophthalmopathy.

The specimen was peripheral blood mononuclear cells (PBMCs), collected at new diagnosis, from a patient treated with antithyroid drugs. These receptors were collected from a woman aged 40-60 years with Graves disease.

This clonotype was counted only a few times. The chain employs TRBV29-1 and TRBJ2-2; D may match TRBD1 or TRBD2 (5 bases each). The length of the CDR3 is 14 residues. V was shortened by 3 bases and J by 6 bases, with 14 bases between the two germline ends. Germline V gene lookup returns CDR1 SQVTM and CDR2 ANQGSEA. The CDR3 sequence: CSVEGTGIAGELFF. The CDR3 DNA reads TGCAGCGTTGAGGGGACGGGAATCGCCGGGGAGCTGTTTTTT.

About this clonotype itself: A read error may explain this, as a much larger clone is one base away. This chain uses TRBV12-3 or TRBV12-4 with TRBJ1-5, with a weak D call TRBD1 (5 bases). The CDR3 runs to 14 residues. V was cut by 7 bases and J by 2 bases, with 12 bases left in between. The CDR3 DNA reads as TGTGCCAGCATTGCCTCGGGGGGCAATCAGCCCCAGCATTTT. Amino acids: CASIASGGNQPQHF.

The gene calls are TRBV2 and TRBJ2-1, with a tentative D call TRBD1 (5 bases). Germline loops: CDR1 SNHLY, CDR2 FYNNEI. With 3 bases removed from V and 5 bases from J, the gap between germline ends came to 8 bases. This CDR3 contains 13 residues. The CDR3 DNA reads TGTGCCAGCAGTGAGGTCAGGGACAATGAGCAGTTCTTC. It encodes CASSEVRDNEQFF. The full variable domain, completed using reference TRBV2 and TRBJ2-1, is EPEVTQTPSHQVTQMGQEVILRCVPISNHLYFYWYRQILGQKVEFLVSFYNNEISEKSEIFDDQFSVERPDGSNFTLKIRSTKLEDSAMYFCASSEVRDNEQFFGPGTRLTVL.

This clonotype has only a few counts. V gene TRBV14 combines with J gene TRBJ2-7, with D unclear. Trimming removed 5 bases at V and 0 bases at J, with 14 bases between. Germline V lookup: CDR1 SGHDN, CDR2 FVKESK. This CDR3 spans 15 amino acids. In nucleotides, the CDR3 is TGTGCCAGCAGCACCCCAGGCACCCTCTCCTACGAGCAGTACTTC. Translation: CASSTPGTLSYEQYF.

In its sample, this clonotype was seen a few times. V gene TRBV24-1 combines with J gene TRBJ1-1, with 7 bases fitting TRBD1. Germline V lookup: CDR1 KGHDR, CDR2 SFDVKD. Germline trimming cut 6 bases from V and 6 bases from J; bases unmatched to any gene: 3. CDR3 length equals 12 residues. The CDR3 region is CATSHTGAEAFF. The CDR3, as DNA: TGTGCCACCAGTCATACAGGGGCTGAAGCTTTCTTT.

This clonotype was seen repeatedly, ten times or more. This chain uses TRBV28 with TRBJ2-2, with TRBD1 identical over 9 bases. This CDR3 is 17 amino acids long. The V segment lost 6 bases and the J segment 4 bases; nucleotides outside the gene matches: 12. Germline values: CDR1 MDHEN, CDR2 SYDVKM. Written as DNA, the CDR3 is TGTGCCAGCAGCTCCTGGCCGGGACAGGGTGCCACCGGGGAGCTGTTTTTT. Protein: CASSSWPGQGATGELFF.

This clonotype showed up just a few times. The V call is TRBV6-1, the J call TRBJ1-3, with D maybe TRBD1 (6 bases). Germline lookup yields CDR1 MNHNS and CDR2 SASEGT. Trimming removed 7 bases at V and 4 bases at J, with 17 bases between. This CDR3 is built from 15 residues. The CDR3 DNA is TGTGCCAGCAAAACTCCGGCAGGGGCAGGAAACACCATATATTTT. Encoded protein: CASKTPAGAGNTIYF.

Many counts were recorded for this clonotype. Here the CDR3 reads CAIPGRYNYGYTF. CDR3 bases: TGTGCCATACCGGGACGGTATAACTATGGCTACACCTTC. This chain uses TRBV10-3 with TRBJ1-2; D might be TRBD1 (5 bases). Trimming took off 9 bases at V and 1 base at J, with 12 bases between the two ends. CDR3 length equals 13 residues. CDR1 and CDR2 (germline): ENHRY, SYGVKD.

This chain uses TRBV14 with TRBJ1-6; D is unclear. The CDR3 contains 15 residues. The V and J ends lost 2 bases and 7 bases respectively, with 12 bases between them. The V gene's germline CDR1 is SGHDN and CDR2 FVKESK. The CDR3 bases are TGTGCCAGCAGCCAATTTGAAGGCCCGAATTCACCCCTCCACTTT. It specifies CASSQFEGPNSPLHF.

This clonotype appeared many times. CDR3 DNA sequence: TGTGCCAGCAGCTTAAGCGGGGGAGGGGGGGAGACCCAGTACTTC. This codes for CASSLSGGGGETQYF. The chain has TRBV7-3 and TRBJ2-5; weak D call: TRBD2 (7 bases). Germline V CDR1 and CDR2: SGHTA, FQGTGA. The CDR3 runs to 15 residues. Trimming shortened V by 1 base and J by 5 bases, and 14 bases separated the two germline ends.

This clonotype was seen at least ten times. The genes are TRBV3-1 and TRBJ1-2; the D is unclear. There are 15 residues in the CDR3. Germline CDR1 reads LGHDT; CDR2 reads YNNKEL (reference sequence). With 0 bases removed from V and 0 bases from J, the gap between germline ends came to 8 bases. This chain's CDR3 is CASSQERQTNYGYTF. The CDR3 DNA follows: TGTGCCAGCAGCCAAGAACGGCAAACTAACTATGGCTACACCTTC.

As for this clonotype: A read error may produce the germline difference seen at one junction end. The rearrangement joins TRBV2 to TRBJ2-1; TRBD1 might be the D (5 bases). The CDR3 is 12 residues long. CDR1 SNHLY and CDR2 FYNNEI come from the germline V gene. CDR3 DNA: TGCGCCAGCAGTGGCCAGGGCGATGAGCAGTTCTTC. Its translation is CASSGQGDEQFF.

This clonotype came up many times. The CDR3 DNA is TGCGCCAGCAGTGAGAAGGGTGGCCCCTACAATGAGCAGTTCTTC. Translation gives CASSEKGGPYNEQFF. V and J are TRBV10-1 and TRBJ2-1; unclear D gene. CDR1 is WNHNN, CDR2 SYGVQD, per germline (reference sequence). V gave up 2 bases and J gave up 2 bases, with 10 bases separating them. The CDR3 consists of 15 residues.

This clonotype was counted ten times or more. The chain couples TRBV11-2 to TRBJ1-3; D not resolved. Trimming cost V 3 bases and J 2 bases, with 8 bases left between them. The CDR3 extends over 14 amino acids. Germline loops: CDR1 SGHAT, CDR2 FQNNGV. The CDR3 DNA reads as TGTGCCAGCAGCTTCCCCGGGCCTGGAAACACCATATATTTT. The encoded protein is CASSFPGPGNTIYF.